A single sample is the source of the 32 T cell receptor beta chains below, sequenced in a study of blood T cell repertoires in COVID-19. Sequenced by immunoSEQ multiplex PCR; TCRdb stores in-frame clones only, minus some. This repertoire shows about 180,000 clones, more than 70% found once; its top ten account for approximately 18%. Sequencing was performed on peripheral blood. These receptor sequences come from a person aged 65 to 79 with COVID-19, enrolled during active disease.

The chain recombines TRBV5-1 with TRBJ1-6; D is perhaps TRBD1 (6 bases). CDR3 length: 16 amino acids. Germline assignment: CDR1 SGHRS and CDR2 YFSETQ. Trimming took 4 bases from V and 4 from J, leaving 15 bases between them. CDR3 nucleotide sequence: TGCGCCAGCAGCCACGGTGGACAGACTTATAATTCACCCCTCCACTTT. This gives the protein CASSHGGQTYNSPLHF.

The chain couples TRBV11-3 to TRBJ2-3; 8 positions agree with TRBD1. The V gene end was trimmed by 5 bases and the J gene end by 1 base; junction bases not matched to a gene: 2. Per the germline V gene, CDR1 is SGHNT and CDR2 is YENEEA. This CDR3 comprises 14 residues. Written as DNA, the CDR3 is TGTGCCAGCAGCCTGGACAGGGGCACAGATACGCAGTATTTT. Residues: CASSLDRGTDTQYF.

The chain couples TRBV4-2 to TRBJ1-6; possibly TRBD1 for D (5 bases). Germline lookup yields CDR1 LGHNA and CDR2 YNFKEQ. V shed 5 bases and J shed 0 bases, with 14 bases lying between them. This CDR3 is 17 amino acids long. This CDR3 reads CASSSVDSSSYNSPLHF. The CDR3 nucleotides read TGTGCCAGCAGCTCCGTCGACAGCAGCTCCTATAATTCACCCCTCCACTTT.

The chain links TRBV5-1 to TRBJ2-3, with 10 bases identical to TRBD2. This CDR3 is 15 amino acids long. V lost 7 bases to trimming and J lost 2 bases; unmatched junction nucleotides: 7. Germline CDR1 and CDR2: SGHRS and YFSETQ. The CDR3 is CASGPSGRVTDTQYF. The CDR3 DNA sequence: TGCGCCAGCGGTCCAAGCGGGAGGGTCACAGATACGCAGTATTTT.

The chain has TRBV9 and TRBJ1-5; possibly TRBD1 for D (6 bases). The germline V gene has CDR1 SGDLS and CDR2 YYNGEE. The CDR3 is 14 residues long. V gave up 0 bases and J gave up 5 bases, with 9 bases separating them. The DNA for the CDR3 is TGTGCCAGCAGCGTAGGGGGGCGGGATCAGCCCCAGCATTTT. This sequence encodes CASSVGGRDQPQHF.

The J gene is TRBJ1-3, the V gene TRBV10-3; D is undetermined. The germline V and J ends were trimmed by 2 bases and 4 bases, with 18 bases remaining between them. CDR3 size: 17 residues. CDR1 is ENHRY, CDR2 SYGVKD, per germline. The CDR3 region has the DNA TGTGCCATCAGTGAGGGGTTAAGGGAGCGAACGGGAAACACCATATATTTT. This encodes CAISEGLRERTGNTIYF.

The rearrangement links TRBV2 to TRBJ1-2; possibly TRBD1 for D (5 bases). Per the germline V gene, CDR1 is SNHLY and CDR2 is FYNNEI. The CDR3 covers 12 residues. Trimming shortened V by 8 bases and J by 1 base, and 8 bases separated the two germline ends. The CDR3 nucleotides read TGTGCCAGCGTAGGGGATAACTATGGCTACACCTTC. It translates to CASVGDNYGYTF.

The V and J genes are TRBV2 and TRBJ1-1, with no clear D. The V end lost 0 bases, the J end lost 5 bases, and 7 bases lay between the germline ends. CDR3 size: 13 residues. Germline V gene sequence: CDR1 SNHLY, CDR2 FYNNEI. The DNA of the CDR3 is TGTGCCAGCAGTGAAGCGGGCTGGACTGAAGCTTTCTTT. It encodes CASSEAGWTEAFF.

This rearrangement joins TRBV10-3 to TRBJ1-2; 7 bases are shared with TRBD1. V was clipped by 2 bases and J by 7 bases; unmatched bases: 4. In germline, CDR1 is ENHRY, CDR2 SYGVKD. The CDR3 extends over 13 amino acids. Written as DNA, the CDR3 is TGTGCCATCAGTGAGGACAGGGTCGCTGGCTACACCTTC. Translation gives CAISEDRVAGYTF.

To note about this clone: Distinct nucleotide sequences in the sample also encode this CDR3. The chain uses TRBV12-3 or TRBV12-4 and TRBJ1-1, with D possibly matching TRBD1 (5 bases). The CDR3 spans 13 residues. V gave up 4 bases and J gave up 2 bases, with 8 bases separating them. The CDR3 coding sequence is TGTGCCAGCAGTTGGACACCAAACACTGAAGCTTTCTTT. Translating it yields CASSWTPNTEAFF.

The chain has TRBV30 and TRBJ1-1, with TRBD1 identical over 11 bases. Per germline, CDR1 GTSNPN and CDR2 SVGIG (reference sequence). Trimming took 0 bases from V and 7 from J; bases not matched to a gene: 7. This CDR3 has 15 residues. The CDR3 bases are TGTGCCTGGAGTGTAGCGGGGACAGGGGGAGTTGAAGCTTTCTTT. This sequence encodes CAWSVAGTGGVEAFF.

The V and J genes are TRBV11-2 and TRBJ1-3; 8 bases agree with TRBD1. Trimming cost V 5 bases and J 8 bases; bases outside gene matches: 8. Germline-derived CDR1 and CDR2 are SGHAT and FQNNGV. The CDR3 runs 14 residues. The CDR3 nucleotides are TGTGCCAGCAGCCCGACAGGGGTAGGGGACACCATATATTTT. Protein sequence: CASSPTGVGDTIYF.

The chain joins TRBV3-1 (or the pseudogene TRBV3-2) to TRBJ2-3; 9 bases fit TRBD2. In germline, CDR1 is LGHDT, CDR2 YNNKEL (reference sequence). The CDR3 consists of 15 residues. Losses at the gene ends were 2 bases for V and 0 bases for J; bases not matched to a gene: 0. Here the CDR3 DNA reads TGTGCCAGCAGCCAAACTAGCGGGAGCACAGATACGCAGTATTTT. It translates to CASSQTSGSTDTQYF.

The chain recombines TRBV3-1 (or the pseudogene TRBV3-2) with TRBJ2-7; 8 positions agree with TRBD2. Germline values: CDR1 LGHDT, CDR2 YNNKEL (reference sequence). The CDR3 loop spans 16 amino acids. The CDR3: CASSQPLFRRGEYKAV. CDR3 in DNA: TGTGCCAGCAGCCAACCCCTCTTTCGGCGGGGGGAGTATAAGGCCGTC.

This clone is a singleton in its sample. The rearrangement joins TRBV19 to TRBJ1-2; tentative D call: TRBD1 (5 bases). The V gene lost 1 base and the J gene lost 6 bases, with 24 bases spanning the gap. CDR3 size: 18 residues. Germline V CDR1 and CDR2: LNHDA, SQIVND (reference sequence). The CDR3 DNA sequence: TGTGCCAGTAGTATAGGGGGGAGGCGATCGCCCATGCCGCATGGCTACACCTTC. This encodes CASSIGGRRSPMPHGYTF.

This chain links TRBV6-5 with TRBJ2-7; TRBD1 might be the D (5 bases). Trimming took 6 bases from V and 3 from J, leaving 12 bases between them. The germline gives CDR1 MNHEY, CDR2 SVGAGI. This CDR3 is 13 amino acids long. The CDR3 DNA follows: TGTGCCAGCAGAGCGACAGATTACTACGAGCAGTACTTC. This codes for CASRATDYYEQYF.

The chain carries TRBV5-4 and TRBJ2-2; 13 bases match TRBD2. Germline V gene lookup returns CDR1 SGHNT and CDR2 YYREEE (reference sequence). CDR3 length equals 20 residues. V shed 3 bases and J 3 bases; nucleotides not matched to a gene: 14. The CDR3, as DNA: TGTGCCAGCAGCTCCGCCCGTGGGACTAGCGGGAAGGGGGACACCGGGGAGCTGTTTTTT. Translated, it gives CASSSARGTSGKGDTGELFF.

This clone turned up a few times. The V and J genes are TRBV5-6 and TRBJ1-1, with D unresolved. This CDR3 is 17 amino acids long. The germline CDR1 and CDR2 sequences are SGHDT and YYEEEE. V shed 1 base and J shed 6 bases, with 22 bases lying between them. The CDR3 nucleotides are TGTGCCAGCAGCTTGTGGCAGTTGAATCCAGGCAGATCTGAAGCTTTCTTT. It specifies CASSLWQLNPGRSEAFF.

This rearrangement joins TRBV5-4 to TRBJ2-2; TRBD2 agrees at 8 bases. The V and J ends lost 4 bases and 5 bases, in that order; junction bases with no gene match: 7. CDR3 length equals 15 residues. CDR1 is SGHNT and CDR2 is YYREEE in the germline V gene (reference sequence). The CDR3 sequence is CASSRAGGGTGELFF. CDR3 DNA sequence: TGTGCCAGCAGCAGGGCGGGCGGGGGGACCGGGGAGCTGTTTTTT.

This clone was observed a single time. The chain employs TRBV3-1 (or the pseudogene TRBV3-2) and TRBJ1-3, with D hard to call. Looked up from germline, CDR1 is LGHDT and CDR2 is YNNKEL (reference sequence). The CDR3 contains 16 residues. Trimming cost V 4 bases and J 2 bases, with 15 bases left between them. This CDR3 reads CASSPNLIGTGNTIYF. The CDR3 bases are TGTGCCAGCAGCCCCAACCTCATTGGCACTGGAAACACCATATATTTT.

The rearrangement links TRBV25-1 to TRBJ2-7; 9 bases map to TRBD1. The V gene end was trimmed by 5 bases and the J gene end by 0 bases; junction bases not matched to a gene: 5. Germline CDR1 MGHDK, CDR2 SYGVNS. The CDR3 loop spans 15 amino acids. CDR3 loop: CASSKPGQGSYEQYF. CDR3 bases: TGTGCCAGCAGTAAACCGGGACAGGGCTCCTACGAGCAGTACTTC.

This clone has just a few counts. The chain has TRBV19 and TRBJ1-2; 7 positions match TRBD1. Trimming at V came to 9 bases and at J to 3 bases, leaving 16 bases not matched to a gene. Germline values: CDR1 LNHDA, CDR2 SQIVND (reference sequence). The CDR3 is 16 amino acids. The CDR3 bases are TGTGCCAGCAACAGGGGCAGCATGGATTCGGACTATGGCTACACCTTC. Translation: CASNRGSMDSDYGYTF.

This clone was seen only a few times. This sequence joins TRBV9 and TRBJ2-7; 8 bases fit TRBD2. With V trimmed by 4 bases and J by 2 bases, 8 bases remained unmatched. Germline lookup yields CDR1 SGDLS and CDR2 YYNGEE. The CDR3 loop spans 15 amino acids. As DNA, the CDR3 is TGTGCCAGCAGCCCCAGCGGGGGCAGCCCCTACGAGCAGTACTTC. It translates to CASSPSGGSPYEQYF. The full variable domain, with the rest looked up from reference TRBV9 and TRBJ2-7, is DSGVTQTPKHLITATGQRVTLRCSPRSGDLSVYWYQQSLDQGLQFLIQYYNGEERAKGNILERFSAQQFPDLHSELNLSSLELGDSALYFCASSPSGGSPYEQYFGPGTRLTVT.

This chain connects TRBV13 to TRBJ2-5, with D possibly being TRBD2 (5 bases). CDR1 is PRHDT, CDR2 FYEKMQ, per germline (reference sequence). V was trimmed by 5 bases and J by 5 bases, leaving 18 bases between them. The CDR3 totals 15 residues. The CDR3 DNA is TGTGCCAGCAGCAGAGCAGAGGTAGCGATGGAGACCCAGTACTTC. It codes for CASSRAEVAMETQYF.

This rearrangement joins TRBV2 to TRBJ1-1; tentative D call: TRBD1 (6 bases). This CDR3 has 13 amino acids. From germline, CDR1 is SNHLY and CDR2 FYNNEI. V lost 9 bases, J lost 0 bases, and 11 bases lay in between. CDR3 sequence reads: CARKGGLNTEAFF. CDR3 nucleotide sequence: TGTGCCAGAAAAGGGGGACTGAACACTGAAGCTTTCTTT.

The chain employs TRBV28 and TRBJ1-5; weak D call: TRBD1 (5 bases). Germline CDR1 is MDHEN and CDR2 is SYDVKM. The CDR3 sequence is 14 residues long. V was cut by 7 bases and J by 9 bases, with 19 bases left in between. CDR3 residues: CASNSGDRRPPQHF. In DNA, the CDR3 is TGTGCCAGCAATTCGGGCGACAGAAGGCCGCCCCAGCATTTT.

The J gene is TRBJ2-7, the V gene TRBV4-3; 8 bases match TRBD1. The ends lost 1 base at V and 4 bases at J; junction bases unmatched: 3. There are 14 residues in the CDR3. Germline lookup yields CDR1 LGHNA and CDR2 YSLEER. The CDR3 DNA reads TGCGCCAGCAGCCAAGGGACAGGGCGGTACGAGCAGTACTTC. Protein sequence: CASSQGTGRYEQYF.

The CDR3 protein is CASSPGTSGTQETQYF. The DNA of the CDR3 is TGCGCCAGCAGCCCGGGGACTAGCGGGACGCAAGAGACCCAGTACTTC. The chain joins TRBV5-1 to TRBJ2-5; 13 bases agree with TRBD2. V trimming: 4 bases; J trimming: 2 bases; junction bases outside the gene matches: 5. The CDR3 extends over 16 amino acids. Germline V lookup: CDR1 SGHRS, CDR2 YFSETQ.

This chain connects TRBV11-2 to TRBJ1-2; a weak D match, TRBD1 (6 bases). CDR1 is SGHAT and CDR2 is FQNNGV in the germline V gene. CDR3 length: 16 amino acids. Trimming took off 4 bases at V and 4 bases at J, with 19 bases between the two ends. CDR3 DNA sequence: TGTGCCAGCAGCTCCACGGGGGGGGCTGAGGTCTATGGCTACACCTTC. Its protein is CASSSTGGAEVYGYTF.

The rearrangement uses TRBV6-8 and TRBJ2-7, with 9 bases aligning to TRBD1. Germline CDR1 reads MNHGY; CDR2 reads SAAAGT. The CDR3 extends over 16 amino acids. The trim removed 2 bases at V and 5 bases at J, leaving 10 bases unmatched. Here the CDR3 reads CASSYETGQGRNEQYF. CDR3 nucleotides: TGTGCCAGCAGTTACGAAACGGGACAGGGTCGGAACGAGCAGTACTTC.

With regard to this clone: One junction end disagrees with the germline gene, perhaps due to a read error. V gene TRBV7-9 combines with J gene TRBJ1-2; the match to TRBD1 covers 8 bases. CDR1 SEHNR and CDR2 FQNEAQ come from the germline V gene (reference sequence). This CDR3 is 12 amino acids long. In nucleotides, the CDR3 is TGTGCCAGCAGCCCCGGGACAGGCCCCGTTAATTTC. It translates to CASSPGTGPVNF.

This clone was seen a handful of times. The chain has TRBV25-1 and TRBJ1-5, with unresolved D. V was clipped by 4 bases and J by 2 bases, with 15 bases between them. The CDR3 loop spans 16 amino acids. Germline V lookup: CDR1 MGHDK, CDR2 SYGVNS. The DNA for the CDR3 is TGTGCCAGCAGTGGAGCCGGGAACGGGGGCAATCAGCCCCAGCATTTT. Protein sequence: CASSGAGNGGNQPQHF.